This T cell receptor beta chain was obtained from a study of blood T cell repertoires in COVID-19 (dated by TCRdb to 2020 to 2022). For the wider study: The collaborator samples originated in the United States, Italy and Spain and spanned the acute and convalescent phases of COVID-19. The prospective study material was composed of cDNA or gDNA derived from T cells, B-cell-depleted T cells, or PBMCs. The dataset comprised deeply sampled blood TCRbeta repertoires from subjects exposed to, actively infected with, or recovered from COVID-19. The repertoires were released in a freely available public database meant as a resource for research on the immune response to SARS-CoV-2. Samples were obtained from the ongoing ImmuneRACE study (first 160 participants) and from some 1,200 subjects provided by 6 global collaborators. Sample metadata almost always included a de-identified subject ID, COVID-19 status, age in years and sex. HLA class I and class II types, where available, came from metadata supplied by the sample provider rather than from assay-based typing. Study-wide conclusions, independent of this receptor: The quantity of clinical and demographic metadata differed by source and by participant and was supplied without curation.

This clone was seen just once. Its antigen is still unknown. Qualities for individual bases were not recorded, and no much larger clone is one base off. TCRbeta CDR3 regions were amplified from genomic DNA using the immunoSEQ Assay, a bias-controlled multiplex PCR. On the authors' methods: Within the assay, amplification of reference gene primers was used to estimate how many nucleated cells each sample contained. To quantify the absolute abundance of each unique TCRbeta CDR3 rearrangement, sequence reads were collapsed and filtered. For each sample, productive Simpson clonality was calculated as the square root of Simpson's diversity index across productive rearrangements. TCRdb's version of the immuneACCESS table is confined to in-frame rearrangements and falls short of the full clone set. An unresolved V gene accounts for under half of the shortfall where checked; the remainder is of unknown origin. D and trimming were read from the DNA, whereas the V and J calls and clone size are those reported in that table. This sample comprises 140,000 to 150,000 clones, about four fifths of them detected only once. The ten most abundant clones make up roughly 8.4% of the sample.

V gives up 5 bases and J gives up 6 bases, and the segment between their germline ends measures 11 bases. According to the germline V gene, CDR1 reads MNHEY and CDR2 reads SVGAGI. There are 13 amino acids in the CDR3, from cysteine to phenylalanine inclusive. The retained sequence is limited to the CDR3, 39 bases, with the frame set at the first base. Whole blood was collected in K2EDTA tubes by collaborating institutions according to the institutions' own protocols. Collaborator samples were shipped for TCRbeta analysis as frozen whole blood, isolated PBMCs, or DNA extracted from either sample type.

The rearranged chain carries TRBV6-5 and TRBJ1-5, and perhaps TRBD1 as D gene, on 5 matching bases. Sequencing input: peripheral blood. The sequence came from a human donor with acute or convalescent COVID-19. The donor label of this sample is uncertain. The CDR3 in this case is CASSPQGLQPQHF. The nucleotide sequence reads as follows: TGTGCCAGCAGTCCGCAGGGTCTTCAGCCCCAGCATTTT.